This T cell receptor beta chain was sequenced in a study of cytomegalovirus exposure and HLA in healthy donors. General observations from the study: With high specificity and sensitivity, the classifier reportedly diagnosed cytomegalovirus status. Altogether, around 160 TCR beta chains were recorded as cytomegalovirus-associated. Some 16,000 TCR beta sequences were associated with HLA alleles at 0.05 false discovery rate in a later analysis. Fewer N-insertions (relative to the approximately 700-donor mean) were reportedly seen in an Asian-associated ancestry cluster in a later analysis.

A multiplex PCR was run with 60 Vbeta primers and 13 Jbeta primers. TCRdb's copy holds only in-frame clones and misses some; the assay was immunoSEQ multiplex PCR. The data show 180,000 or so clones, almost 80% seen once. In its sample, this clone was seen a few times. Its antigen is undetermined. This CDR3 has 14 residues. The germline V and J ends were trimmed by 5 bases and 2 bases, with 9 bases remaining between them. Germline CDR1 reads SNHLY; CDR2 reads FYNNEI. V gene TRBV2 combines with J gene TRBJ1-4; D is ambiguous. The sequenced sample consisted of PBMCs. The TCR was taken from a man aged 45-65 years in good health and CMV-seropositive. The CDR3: CASSRWATNEKLFF. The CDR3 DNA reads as TGTGCCAGCAGTCGTTGGGCTACTAATGAAAAACTGTTTTTT.